This entry lists 5 T cell receptor beta chains sequenced from one sample in a study of blood T cell repertoires in COVID-19. Some clones are missing from TCRdb's copy, which holds only in-frame ones; the method was immunoSEQ multiplex PCR. The top ten hold roughly 9.9% of the sample, which has approximately 330,000 clones, approximately 86% seen once. The sequenced sample was peripheral blood. These receptor sequences come from a man aged 25 to 40 with COVID-19, enrolled during active disease.

The chain has TRBV24-1 and TRBJ1-3; 12 bases align to TRBD1. The V gene's germline CDR1 is KGHDR and CDR2 SFDVKD. The CDR3 extends over 14 amino acids. V lost 6 bases and J lost 6; bases outside the gene matches: 2. CDR3 in DNA: TGTGCCACCAGTCCGGGACAGGGGGCAAACACCATATATTTT. Translated: CATSPGQGANTIYF.

This clone turned up a few times. The chain carries TRBV19 and TRBJ1-1; 7 bases align to TRBD1. Per germline, CDR1 LNHDA and CDR2 SQIVND (reference sequence). The CDR3 covers 14 residues. V dropped 5 bases and J dropped 5; count of bases not matched to a gene: 8. CDR3 sequence: CASSFAGGETEAFF. CDR3 coding DNA: TGTGCCAGTAGTTTCGCAGGGGGAGAGACTGAAGCTTTCTTT.

This chain links TRBV7-9 with TRBJ1-1; no definite D call. This CDR3 contains 15 residues. V lost 5 bases, J lost 3 bases, and 16 bases lay in between. Germline CDR1 and CDR2: SEHNR and FQNEAQ (reference sequence). CDR3: CASSPHGGADTEAFF. For the CDR3, the DNA is TGTGCCAGCAGCCCTCATGGAGGAGCGGACACTGAAGCTTTCTTT.

The gene calls are TRBV19 and TRBJ1-6, with D unresolved. The V end was cut by 7 bases, the J end by 0 bases, with 16 bases between. The CDR3 is 17 residues long. Germline values: CDR1 LNHDA, CDR2 SQIVND (reference sequence). CDR3 in amino acids: CASTPGPDSSYNSPLHF. As DNA, the CDR3 is TGTGCCAGTACTCCAGGTCCGGATAGCTCCTATAATTCACCCCTCCACTTT.

The J gene is TRBJ2-2, the V gene TRBV4-3, with D unclear. Germline V gives CDR1 LGHNA, CDR2 YSLEER. V was cut by 0 bases and J by 3 bases, with 14 bases left in between. The CDR3 has 17 amino acids. As DNA, the CDR3 is TGCGCCAGCAGCCAAGATCCCCCGGGTATGGACACCGGGGAGCTGTTTTTT. Protein sequence: CASSQDPPGMDTGELFF.